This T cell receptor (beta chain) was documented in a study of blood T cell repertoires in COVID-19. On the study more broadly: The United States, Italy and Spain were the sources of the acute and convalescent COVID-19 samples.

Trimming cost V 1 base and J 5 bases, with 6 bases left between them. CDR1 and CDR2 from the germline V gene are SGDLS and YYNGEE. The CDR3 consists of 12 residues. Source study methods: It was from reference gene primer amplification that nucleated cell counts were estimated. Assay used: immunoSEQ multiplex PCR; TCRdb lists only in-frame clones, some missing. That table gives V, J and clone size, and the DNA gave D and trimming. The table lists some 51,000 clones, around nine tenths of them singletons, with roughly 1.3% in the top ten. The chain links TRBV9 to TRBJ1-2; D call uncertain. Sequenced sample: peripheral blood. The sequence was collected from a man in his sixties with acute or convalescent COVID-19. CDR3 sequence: CASSVPRYGYTF. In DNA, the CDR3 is TGTGCCAGCAGCGTACCGCGTTATGGCTACACCTTC.